This entry concerns a single TCR beta chain. The data belong to a study of blood T cells in healthy people across ages. A sample-barcoded 5' primer and a J-beta primer mix were used in a second PCR of roughly 7 to 11 cycles. From the 5' RACE reads, TCRdb called clonotypes with MiXCR, one entry per CDR3 protein. The sample consists of fewer than 600,000 distinct CDR3 sequences, around a quarter of them appearing once. V lost 1 base and J lost 2, with 10 bases in between. The CDR3 is 14 amino acids. Germline loops: CDR1 SGDLS, CDR2 YYNGEE. These data were also filed under a second study, of T cells of mothers and their children. Per that study: It was through the M1S primer of the second PCR that sample barcodes and 2-4 random nucleotides were added. Thymic selection molds TCR recombination output in much the same way for related pairs as for unrelated pairs.

The sample was blood. The sequence was collected from a boy between 2 and 10 years old in good health. The V call is TRBV9, the J call TRBJ2-7; tentatively, D is TRBD1 (5 bases). The CDR3 here is CASSVRPRAYEQYF. Here the CDR3 DNA reads TGTGCCAGCAGCGTAAGGCCCAGGGCCTACGAGCAGTACTTC.